A single sample is the source of the 27 T cell receptor beta chains below, sequenced in a study of metastatic and nonmetastatic thyroid tumors. TCRdb re-analyzed the PCR reads through MiXCR. The sample carries about 35,000 clones, 33% recorded once. Before thyroid surgery, none of the patients had received any treatment. The sample taken for sequencing was tumor tissue. The receptors were gathered from a female donor with papillary thyroid cancer or a benign thyroid nodule (not recorded which). Some clones in this sample may be carry-over from other donors' samples.

In this sample, this clone turned up a few times. The chain carries TRBV27 and TRBJ2-7; tentatively, D is TRBD1 (5 bases). There are 13 residues in the CDR3. Looked up from germline, CDR1 is MNHEY and CDR2 is SMNVEV (reference sequence). Trimming pared 4 bases from V and 3 bases from J, leaving 10 bases between. Here the CDR3 DNA reads TGTGCCAGCAGTTGGGGCACTTACTACGAGCAGTACTTC. Its protein product is CASSWGTYYEQYF.

This clone appeared a few times. In nucleotides, the CDR3 is TGTGCCAGCAGACACTATGGCTACACCTTC. The encoded protein is CASRHYGYTF. The rearrangement links TRBV6-2 or TRBV6-3 to TRBJ1-2; D is uncertain. Germline lookup yields CDR1 MNHEY and CDR2 SVGEGT. This CDR3 is 10 amino acids long. V was clipped by 6 bases and J by 3 bases, with 2 bases between them.

This clone came up a few times. The rearrangement uses TRBV10-3 and TRBJ1-1; D gene ambiguous. Germline CDR1 ENHRY, CDR2 SYGVKD. The CDR3 extends over 12 amino acids. Trimming removed 0 bases at V and 11 bases at J, with 10 bases between. The CDR3 DNA sequence: TGTGCCATCAGTGAGTCGGAGGGAAGGGCTTTCTTT. It yields the protein CAISESEGRAFF.

The chain couples TRBV4-3 to TRBJ2-7; TRBD1 agrees at 10 bases. Germline trimming cut 4 bases from V and 7 bases from J; bases unmatched to any gene: 13. Germline V gene lookup returns CDR1 LGHNA and CDR2 YSLEER. CDR3 length equals 16 residues. CDR3 sequence reads: CASSLARGQGIREQYF. DNA of the CDR3: TGCGCCAGCAGCCTCGCTCGGGGACAGGGGATTAGGGAGCAGTACTTC.

This clone appeared many times. This sequence joins TRBV27 and TRBJ1-1; maybe TRBD1 (6 bases). The CDR3 loop spans 13 amino acids. Germline values: CDR1 MNHEY, CDR2 SMNVEV (reference sequence). The V gene lost 6 bases and the J gene lost 5 bases, with 13 bases spanning the gap. The chain's CDR3 is CASSLTGTTEAFF. In DNA, the CDR3 is TGTGCCAGCAGCTTAACAGGGACAACTGAAGCTTTCTTT.

This rearrangement joins TRBV20-1 to TRBJ2-2, with D hard to call. The ends were cut back, 7 bases at V and 8 bases at J, with 11 bases in the middle. This CDR3 has 11 residues. Germline V gene sequence: CDR1 DFQATT, CDR2 SNEGSKA (reference sequence). The CDR3 sequence is CSGWASGELFF. CDR3 nucleotides: TGCAGTGGCTGGGCCTCTGGGGAGCTGTTTTTT.

The chain joins TRBV19 to TRBJ1-5; D not certain. The CDR3 sequence is 12 residues long. Germline CDR1 is LNHDA and CDR2 is SQIVND (reference sequence). Trimming took 1 base from V and 10 from J, leaving 8 bases between them. CDR3 coding DNA: TGTGCCAGTAGTATAGCGGGCGGACCCCAGCATTTT. The encoded protein is CASSIAGGPQHF.

This clone was counted a few times. The chain recombines TRBV6-1 with TRBJ2-3, with 7 positions matching TRBD1. The CDR3 loop spans 16 amino acids. With 9 bases clipped from V and 0 bases from J, the junction kept 12 bases outside the gene matches. The V gene's germline CDR1 is MNHNS and CDR2 SASEGT. CDR3 sequence reads: CASSLQGSASTDTQYF. The CDR3 nucleotides are TGTGCCAGTAGTCTACAGGGGAGCGCTAGCACAGATACGCAGTATTTT.

CDR3 sequence: CASSPGLASYEQYF. CDR3 nucleotides: TGCGCCAGCAGCCCCGGACTAGCCTCCTACGAGCAGTACTTC. The rearrangement links TRBV5-1 to TRBJ2-7; 8 bases match TRBD2. With 4 bases clipped from V and 0 bases from J, the junction kept 3 bases outside the gene matches. CDR3 length: 14 residues. Germline CDR1 is SGHRS and CDR2 is YFSETQ.

With respect to this clone: The limits of the CDR3 on the DNA are not certain, so only TCRdb's listed CDR3 is given. The chain recombines TRBV6-5 with TRBJ2-2; TRBD1, the table's D call, was not compared with the DNA. Germline V gene lookup returns CDR1 MNHEY and CDR2 SVGAGI. The CDR3 comprises 17 residues, both ends counted. The CDR3 loop is CASSSSQGARAPGSCFF.

The chain joins TRBV4-1 to TRBJ1-2, with a possible D match to TRBD1 (6 bases). V gave up 2 bases and J gave up 4 bases, with 11 bases separating them. The CDR3 runs 14 residues. Germline values: CDR1 MGHRA, CDR2 YSYEKL. In DNA form, the CDR3 reads TGCGCCAGCAGCCAACAGGGGTACAGCTATGGCTACACCTTC. Encoded protein: CASSQQGYSYGYTF.

This chain connects TRBV20-1 to TRBJ2-1; 7 nucleotides agree with TRBD2. The CDR3 is made up of 16 amino acids. The V and J ends lost 2 bases and 0 bases, in that order; junction bases with no gene match: 7. The V gene's germline CDR1 is DFQATT and CDR2 SNEGSKA (reference sequence). The CDR3 sequence is CSARQPAGTSYNEQFF. The DNA for the CDR3 is TGCAGTGCTAGACAACCAGCGGGGACCTCCTACAATGAGCAGTTCTTC.

This clone was detected ten times or more. V usage is TRBV15 and J usage is TRBJ2-5; 8 bases line up with TRBD2. This CDR3 contains 13 residues. The junction had 4 bases not matched to a gene; V was cut back by 8 bases and J by 2 bases. Germline V CDR1 and CDR2: LNHNV, YYDKDF (reference sequence). Here the CDR3 reads CATRSGTQETQYF. Here the CDR3 DNA reads TGTGCCACCCGTAGCGGGACTCAAGAGACCCAGTACTTC.

There are a few counts of this clone. The gene calls are TRBV19 and TRBJ1-5, with a tentative D call TRBD1 (5 bases). The CDR3 totals 14 residues. Per the germline V gene, CDR1 is LNHDA and CDR2 is SQIVND (reference sequence). V was cut by 4 bases and J by 2 bases, with 9 bases left in between. For the CDR3, the DNA is TGTGCCAGTAGTAGCAGGGCTGGCAATCAGCCCCAGCATTTT. Protein sequence: CASSSRAGNQPQHF.

This clone was found a few times. The chain joins TRBV12-3 or TRBV12-4 to TRBJ2-1; D unclear. The CDR3 is 14 amino acids. Trimming pared 7 bases from V and 0 bases from J, leaving 10 bases between. The DNA of the CDR3 is TGTGCCAGCACTGCGGATAGCTCCTACAATGAGCAGTTCTTC. Translated, it gives CASTADSSYNEQFF.

In its sample, this clone is medium-sized (0.01 to 0.1%). The V and J genes are TRBV20-1 and TRBJ2-7; tentative D call: TRBD2 (6 bases). This CDR3 has 13 amino acids. V lost 6 bases, J lost 5 bases, and 17 bases lay in between. CDR1 and CDR2 (germline): DFQATT, SNEGSKA (reference sequence). CDR3 loop: CSAATTRSHEQYF. As DNA, the CDR3 is TGCAGTGCCGCGACGACTAGATCCCACGAGCAGTACTTC.

Only a few counts were recorded for this clone. The chain joins TRBV27 to TRBJ2-7; D might be TRBD1 (6 bases). This CDR3 region has 13 residues. Germline V gene sequence: CDR1 MNHEY, CDR2 SMNVEV (reference sequence). V was shortened by 4 bases and J by 5 bases, with 12 bases between the two germline ends. CDR3 nucleotides: TGTGCCAGCAGTTATCAGGGGATCCACGAGCAGTACTTC. This codes for CASSYQGIHEQYF.

CDR3 amino acids: CASSGDSTDTQYF. In DNA form, the CDR3 reads TGTGCCAGCAGTGGGGATAGCACAGATACGCAGTATTTT. The chain recombines TRBV2 with TRBJ2-3; D unresolved. The CDR3 contains 13 residues. CDR1 and CDR2 from the germline V gene are SNHLY and FYNNEI. Trimming took 4 bases from V and 0 from J, leaving 5 bases between them.

This clone was recorded only once. The rearrangement links TRBV27 to TRBJ2-2; D is perhaps TRBD2 (5 bases). The CDR3 contains 15 residues. Germline CDR1 reads MNHEY; CDR2 reads SMNVEV (reference sequence). V was pared by 8 bases and J by 7 bases, with 20 bases between. The CDR3 spells CASSVVSGVNGELFF. The CDR3 region has the DNA TGTGCCAGCTCTGTTGTCAGCGGAGTAAACGGGGAGCTGTTTTTT.

The chain carries TRBV11-2 and TRBJ2-7, with TRBD1 matching over 12 bases. The CDR3 is 13 amino acids. Looked up from germline, CDR1 is SGHAT and CDR2 is FQNNGV. V gave up 6 bases and J gave up 7 bases; unmatched junction bases: 4. The CDR3 DNA follows: TGTGCCAGCAGGGGACAGGGGGCTCAGGAGCAGTACTTC. Translating it yields CASRGQGAQEQYF.

The chain recombines TRBV5-1 with TRBJ1-5; D uncertain. The CDR3 extends over 15 amino acids. Trimming took 0 bases from V and 0 from J, leaving 7 bases between them. Germline lookup yields CDR1 SGHRS and CDR2 YFSETQ. In DNA, the CDR3 is TGCGCCAGCAGCTTGGAGGGCCTTAGCAATCAGCCCCAGCATTTT. It is translated as CASSLEGLSNQPQHF.

The genes are TRBV6-2 or TRBV6-3 and TRBJ2-3, with 9 bases identical to TRBD1. Unmatched junction bases numbered 6, after V lost 10 bases and J lost 1 base. The CDR3 loop spans 14 amino acids. Germline loops: CDR1 MNHEY, CDR2 SVGEGT. The CDR3 nucleotides read TGTGCCACCATACAGGGGGCGGGCACAGATACGCAGTATTTT. Protein: CATIQGAGTDTQYF.

The chain carries TRBV28 and TRBJ1-2, with D tentatively TRBD1 (6 bases). The CDR3 length is 14 residues. CDR1 and CDR2 (germline): MDHEN, SYDVKM. Deletions cut 4 bases from V and 3 bases from J, with 12 bases between. The CDR3 DNA reads as TGTGCCAGCAGTTACCTCGGGGGCGACTATGGCTACACCTTC. This translates into CASSYLGGDYGYTF.

This clone is large. The chain recombines TRBV7-2 with TRBJ1-1, with 7 bases aligning to TRBD1. CDR1 is SGHTA and CDR2 is FQGNSA in the germline V gene. V trimming: 0 bases; J trimming: 2 bases; junction bases outside the gene matches: 6. The CDR3 is 16 residues long. The CDR3 DNA follows: TGTGCCAGCAGCTTAGCGGGGACAGTTTACAACACTGAAGCTTTCTTT. This encodes CASSLAGTVYNTEAFF.

This clone is large within its sample. Written as DNA, the CDR3 is TGTGCCAGCATATTTCCTGGGGCTCGAGAGACCCAGTACTTC. This sequence encodes CASIFPGARETQYF. The genes are TRBV6-1 and TRBJ2-5; a weak D match, TRBD1 (5 bases). Per germline, CDR1 MNHNS and CDR2 SASEGT. V lost 7 bases to trimming and J lost 4 bases, with 16 bases between them. This CDR3 has 14 residues.

The CDR3 bases are TGCAGTGCTAGGCTGTCTGCTGAAGCTTTCTTT. Protein product: CSARLSAEAFF. This chain connects TRBV20-1 to TRBJ1-1; D unclear. The ends were cut back, 3 bases at V and 6 bases at J, with 8 bases in the middle. The CDR3 loop spans 11 amino acids. In germline, CDR1 is DFQATT, CDR2 SNEGSKA (reference sequence).

This clone was recorded many times. The chain employs TRBV28 and TRBJ2-7; TRBD2 might be the D (5 bases). The V end was cut by 6 bases, the J end by 0 bases, with 9 bases between. The CDR3 spans 13 residues. The germline CDR1 and CDR2 sequences are MDHEN and SYDVKM. CDR3 sequence reads: CASREGFSYEQYF. In DNA form, the CDR3 reads TGTGCCAGCAGAGAGGGTTTCTCCTACGAGCAGTACTTC.